The 25 T cell receptor beta chains reported below all come from one sample, sequenced in a study of naive and memory T cell subsets. Study-level results: Possibly reflecting memory cells re-expressing CD45RA, a few larger clonotypes occurred in naive repertoires, especially CD8.

An equimolar mix of two oligonucleotides served as the beta constant-region primer for TRBC1 and TRBC2. Nested alpha and beta constant-region primers with the SP2 primer drove four PCR rounds on ligated cDNA. TCRdb re-analysed the UMI-ligation and nested PCR reads in MiXCR, keeping a single row per CDR3 protein. The repertoire holds over 90,000 distinct CDR3 sequences, with approximately 10% as singletons. These TCRs' antigens remain unknown. The sequencing sample was made of naive CD4+ T cells from blood. The receptors here all came from a human donor in good health.

V is TRBV12-3 or TRBV12-4 and J is TRBJ1-4, with TRBD1 as a possible D gene (6 bases). This CDR3 region has 15 residues. Trimming pared 5 bases from V and 8 bases from J, leaving 18 bases between. This chain's CDR3 is CASSPASAGEEKLFF. The DNA of the CDR3 is TGTGCCAGCAGTCCAGCCTCCGCAGGGGAGGAAAAACTGTTTTTT.

Only a few counts were recorded for this clonotype. The CDR3 reads CASSLLEGAKLFF. The CDR3 DNA reads as TGTGCCAGCAGCTTATTGGAAGGGGCAAAACTGTTTTTT. This chain uses TRBV7-2 with TRBJ1-4; possibly TRBD1 for D (5 bases). The CDR3 runs to 13 residues. Germline CDR1 and CDR2: SGHTA and FQGNSA. Trimming removed 2 bases at V and 10 bases at J, with 11 bases between.

This clonotype was recorded many times. This chain connects TRBV4-3 to TRBJ2-3; TRBD2 aligns across 13 bases. J gave up 13 bases and V 4 bases, and 8 bases lay outside the gene matches. The V gene's germline CDR1 is LGHNA and CDR2 YSLEER. CDR3 size: 14 residues. The CDR3 protein is CASSPTSGGVPKYF. The CDR3, as DNA: TGCGCCAGCAGCCCCACTAGCGGGGGGGTCCCGAAGTATTTT.

This clonotype has ten or more counts. V is TRBV7-9 and J is TRBJ1-1; D remains ambiguous. CDR1 and CDR2 from the germline V gene are SEHNR and FQNEAQ (reference sequence). V was shortened by 5 bases and J by 10 bases, with 17 bases between the two germline ends. The CDR3 length is 13 residues. The DNA for the CDR3 is TGTGCCAGCAGCCCGGACCCAGGAGGGCGAGCTTTCTTT. Protein product: CASSPDPGGRAFF.

The V gene is TRBV12-3 or TRBV12-4, the J gene TRBJ2-3; unclear D gene. Trimming took 5 bases from V and 4 from J, leaving 7 bases between them. The CDR3 runs 12 residues. CDR3 sequence: CASSQSSDTQYF. Written as DNA, the CDR3 is TGTGCCAGCAGTCAGAGCTCAGATACGCAGTATTTT.

The V and J genes are TRBV9 and TRBJ1-4, with D unclear. Germline CDR1 SGDLS, CDR2 YYNGEE. CDR3 length equals 16 residues. Between the trimmed V and J ends, which lost 0 bases and 3 bases, there was a span of 12 bases. The CDR3 bases are TGTGCCAGCAGCGTAGGACCGGACGGATCTAATGAAAAACTGTTTTTT. It yields the protein CASSVGPDGSNEKLFF.

The rearrangement joins TRBV7-2 to TRBJ2-7; 13 bases agree with TRBD2. V lost 6 bases to trimming and J lost 4 bases; unmatched junction nucleotides: 3. The CDR3 loop spans 14 amino acids. The V gene's germline CDR1 is SGHTA and CDR2 FQGNSA. The DNA for the CDR3 is TGTGCCAGCAGTACTAGCGGGGGGGCTTACGAGCAGTACTTC. Its protein is CASSTSGGAYEQYF.

For the CDR3, the DNA is TGTGCCAGCAGATACAGGGGGCTGAACCATGAGCAGTTCTTC. As protein: CASRYRGLNHEQFF. V is TRBV2 and J is TRBJ2-1, with 9 nucleotides matching TRBD1. The trim removed 6 bases at V and 8 bases at J, leaving 8 bases unmatched. The CDR3 is 14 residues long. Germline V gives CDR1 SNHLY, CDR2 FYNNEI.

This clonotype appeared a few times. This rearrangement joins TRBV23-1 to TRBJ1-5, with D possibly being TRBD1 (5 bases). TRBV23-1 is known as an ORF, though its function is uncertain. V gave up 3 bases and J gave up 0 bases, with 15 bases separating them. This CDR3 region has 17 residues. The CDR3 nucleotides are TGCGCCAGCAGTCACCGTACGGGACGGGATAGCAATCAGCCCCAGCATTTT. Amino acids: CASSHRTGRDSNQPQHF.

This clonotype was observed at least ten times. At one end the junction does not follow the germline gene, possibly because of a read error. This rearrangement joins TRBV20-1 to TRBJ2-7; TRBD2 agrees at 7 bases. Germline-derived CDR1 and CDR2 are DFQATT and SNEGSKA (reference sequence). The length of the CDR3 is 13 residues. The CDR3 is CSARAQRGYEQYF. The DNA for the CDR3 is TGCAGTGCGAGAGCCCAGCGGGGCTACGAGCAGTACTTC.

The genes are TRBV2 and TRBJ2-3; the D is unclear. CDR3 length equals 14 residues. Germline CDR1 is SNHLY and CDR2 is FYNNEI. Trimming cost V 0 bases and J 7 bases, with 11 bases left between them. The CDR3 region has the DNA TGTGCCAGCAGTGAAGCGCTGGCAACCAATACGCAGTATTTT. Protein sequence: CASSEALATNTQYF.

This clonotype was seen only a few times. V gene TRBV4-2 combines with J gene TRBJ1-3; D unresolved. V was pared by 1 base and J by 3 bases, with 7 bases between. CDR3 length: 14 amino acids. CDR1 is LGHNA and CDR2 is YNFKEQ in the germline V gene. The DNA of the CDR3 is TGTGCCAGCAGCCAAGTCGGACTTGGAAACACCATATATTTT. It yields the protein CASSQVGLGNTIYF.

The V call is TRBV7-9, the J call TRBJ1-6; the D is unclear. Germline CDR1 SEHNR, CDR2 FQNEAQ (reference sequence). V was shortened by 5 bases and J by 5 bases, with 16 bases between the two germline ends. The CDR3 spans 16 residues. CDR3 region: CASSPGILEDNSPLHF. Written as DNA, the CDR3 is TGTGCCAGCAGCCCTGGGATTTTGGAGGATAATTCACCCCTCCACTTT.

In its sample, this clonotype was seen many times. J is TRBJ2-3 and V is TRBV28; D unresolved. Between the trimmed V and J ends, which lost 4 bases and 1 base, there was a span of 15 bases. Germline CDR1 MDHEN, CDR2 SYDVKM. The CDR3 contains 16 residues. DNA for the CDR3: TGTGCCAGCAGTTCACGCCTTAGAGTGCGCACAGATACGCAGTATTTT. It specifies CASSSRLRVRTDTQYF.

This clonotype has more than one count but fewer than ten. The chain employs TRBV20-1 and TRBJ1-5; D unresolved. The germline V and J ends were trimmed by 3 bases and 7 bases, with 13 bases remaining between them. The germline V gene has CDR1 DFQATT and CDR2 SNEGSKA (reference sequence). The CDR3 loop spans 13 amino acids. The CDR3 DNA reads as TGCAGTGCTAGTACATTCCAACGCCAGCCCCAGCATTTT. It specifies CSASTFQRQPQHF.

This clonotype was seen a few times. V usage is TRBV3-1 and J usage is TRBJ2-1; D possibly corresponds to TRBD2 (6 bases). Germline CDR1 is LGHDT and CDR2 is YNNKEL (reference sequence). The CDR3 loop spans 20 amino acids. Trimming pared 2 bases from V and 0 bases from J, leaving 23 bases between. CDR3 bases: TGTGCCAGCAGCCAAAGGCCCCAAGAACTAGCCCTGACCTCCTACAATGAGCAGTTCTTC. It codes for CASSQRPQELALTSYNEQFF.

V and J are TRBV4-3 and TRBJ2-5; D gene unclear. The CDR3 is 15 residues long. Trimming took 0 bases from V and 3 from J, leaving 11 bases between them. Per the germline V gene, CDR1 is LGHNA and CDR2 is YSLEER. DNA for the CDR3: TGCGCCAGCAGCCAAGATCCAGGCCGGGAAGAGACCCAGTACTTC. Amino acid sequence: CASSQDPGREETQYF.

This clonotype was counted a few times. Its ends do not fully match the called genes, so a read error is possible. V usage is TRBV29-1 and J usage is TRBJ1-1; perhaps TRBD1 as D (5 bases). CDR1 SQVTM and CDR2 ANQGSEA come from the germline V gene. The CDR3 has 12 residues. The CDR3 nucleotides read TGCAGCGTCCGACAGCTGAACACTGAAGCCTTCTTT. It codes for CSVRQLNTEAFF.

This clonotype has ten or more counts. The chain has TRBV7-2 and TRBJ1-5, with a possible D match to TRBD1 (6 bases). The CDR3 has 14 amino acids. Trimming pared 5 bases from V and 3 bases from J, leaving 11 bases between. Germline V lookup: CDR1 SGHTA, CDR2 FQGNSA. The CDR3 reads CASSPTGDNQPQHF. CDR3 in DNA: TGTGCCAGCAGCCCGACAGGAGACAATCAGCCCCAGCATTTT.

This clonotype was seen only a few times. This chain uses TRBV19 with TRBJ2-6, with a tentative D call TRBD1 (6 bases). Germline V lookup: CDR1 LNHDA, CDR2 SQIVND (reference sequence). V was trimmed by 3 bases and J by 4 bases, leaving 13 bases between them. CDR3 length: 16 amino acids. The CDR3 protein is CASSMLGARGANVLTF. CDR3 DNA: TGTGCCAGTAGTATGTTGGGGGCGCGGGGGGCCAACGTCCTGACTTTC.

The gene calls are TRBV28 and TRBJ2-1; D might be TRBD1 (5 bases). Germline V gene lookup returns CDR1 MDHEN and CDR2 SYDVKM. This CDR3 is 14 amino acids long. V was trimmed by 0 bases and J by 9 bases, leaving 12 bases between them. CDR3 nucleotide sequence: TGTGCCAGCAGTTTATGGCTGGGGCAGGCTGAGCAGTTCTTC. This gives the protein CASSLWLGQAEQFF. The variable domain in full, completed from reference TRBV28 and TRBJ2-1, reads DVKVTQSSRYLVKRTGEKVFLECVQDMDHENMFWYRQDPGLGLRLIYFSYDVKMKEKGDIPEGYSVSREKKERFSLILESASTNQTSMYLCASSLWLGQAEQFFGPGTRLTVL.

This clonotype showed up just a few times. The genes are TRBV5-6 and TRBJ1-3; D unclear. The V and J ends lost 0 bases and 0 bases respectively, with 7 bases between them. The CDR3 extends over 15 amino acids. Germline-derived CDR1 and CDR2 are SGHDT and YYEEEE. The CDR3 DNA follows: TGTGCCAGCAGCTTGGAACGGAACTCTGGAAACACCATATATTTT. Protein product: CASSLERNSGNTIYF.

This clonotype was detected many times. The genes are TRBV27 and TRBJ2-1; no reliable D call. V lost 6 bases and J lost 2, with 17 bases in between. The CDR3 covers 16 residues. Germline loops: CDR1 MNHEY, CDR2 SMNVEV (reference sequence). As DNA, the CDR3 is TGTGCCAGCAGCTCTCCGTTGGGCGATCCCTACAATGAGCAGTTCTTC. Translated, it gives CASSSPLGDPYNEQFF.

This rearrangement joins TRBV6-4 to TRBJ2-3; 7 nucleotides line up with TRBD1. CDR1 and CDR2 (germline): MRHNA, SNTAGT. The CDR3 length is 15 residues. J lost 1 base, V lost 4 bases, and 5 bases had no gene match. The CDR3 DNA is TGTGCCAGCAGTGTAGGGGGCGTCCGCACAGATACGCAGTATTTT. Translation: CASSVGGVRTDTQYF.

This clonotype was observed a few times. V usage is TRBV7-8 and J usage is TRBJ2-7; D gene uncertain. From germline, CDR1 is SGHVS and CDR2 FQNEAQ. Trimming removed 1 base at V and 0 bases at J, with 4 bases between. The CDR3 consists of 13 residues. CDR3 DNA sequence: TGTGCCAGCAGCTTAGTTGTCTCCTACGAGCAGTACTTC. Its translation: CASSLVVSYEQYF.